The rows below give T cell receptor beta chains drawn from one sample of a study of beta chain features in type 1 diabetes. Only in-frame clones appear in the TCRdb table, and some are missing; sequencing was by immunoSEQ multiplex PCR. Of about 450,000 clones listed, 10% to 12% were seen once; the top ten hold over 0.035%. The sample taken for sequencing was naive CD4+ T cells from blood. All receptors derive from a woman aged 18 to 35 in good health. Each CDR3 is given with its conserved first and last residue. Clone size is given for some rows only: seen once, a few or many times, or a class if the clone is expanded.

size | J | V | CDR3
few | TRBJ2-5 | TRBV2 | CASSKQQETQYF
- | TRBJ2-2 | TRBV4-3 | CASSQDTGRYTGELFF
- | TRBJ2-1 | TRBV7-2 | CASSLDPSYNEQFF
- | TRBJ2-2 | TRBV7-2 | CASSLDRGTGELFF
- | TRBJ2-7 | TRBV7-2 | CASSLRTANEQYF
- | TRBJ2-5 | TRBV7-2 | CASNRVAGSGETQYF
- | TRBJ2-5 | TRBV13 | CASSQGLSNGETQYF
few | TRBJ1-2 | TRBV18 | CASSQDRNYGYTF
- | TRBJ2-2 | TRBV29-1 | CSARLRSANTGELFF
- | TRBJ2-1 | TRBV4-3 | CASSQGTGQAYNEQFF
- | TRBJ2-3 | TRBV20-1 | CSASRGSF
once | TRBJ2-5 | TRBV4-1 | CASSPGQLPETQYF
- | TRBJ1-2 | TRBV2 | CASSELQRGDYGYTF
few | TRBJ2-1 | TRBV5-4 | CASSPPAGGDYNEQFF
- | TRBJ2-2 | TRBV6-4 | CASSAQGAGELFF
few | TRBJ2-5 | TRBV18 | CASSPMETQYF
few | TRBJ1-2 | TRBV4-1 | CASSQALQGHYGYTF
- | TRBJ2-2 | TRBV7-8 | CASRPDRTNTGELFF
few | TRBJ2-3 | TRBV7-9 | CASSLLGDTQYF
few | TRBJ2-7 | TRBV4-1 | CASSQDLIGRRNEQYF
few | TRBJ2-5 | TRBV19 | CASSTRETQYF
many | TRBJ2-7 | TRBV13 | CASSRRGYEQYF